The present entry profiles one T cell receptor (beta chain) with its context. Its antigen remains unknown. These data are taken from a study of response to subunit inactivated influenza vaccine. General study findings and limits: Each seasonal flu vaccination may recruit only limited new T cells, authors suggested.

V dropped 7 bases and J dropped 0 bases, with 13 bases sitting between them. Germline-derived CDR1 and CDR2 are SGHTA and FQGNSA. The CDR3 loop spans 16 amino acids. MiXCR, run by TCRdb on the RT-PCR reads, gives a single entry per CDR3 protein. Of 500,000 or so distinct CDR3 sequences in the sample, approximately 9.9% were seen once. The chain carries TRBV7-2 and TRBJ1-6, with a tentative D call TRBD1 (5 bases). The TCR originated in a man in his fifties who received an inactivated influenza vaccine. The material sequenced was PBMCs from blood, taken roughly 45 days after vaccination. The CDR3 DNA follows: TGTGCCAGCAAACTGGAGGGGAGCTCCTATAATTCACCCCTCCACTTT. Protein product: CASKLEGSSYNSPLHF. The full variable domain, with the rest looked up from reference TRBV7-2 and TRBJ1-6, is GAGVSQSPSNKVTEKGKDVELRCDPISGHTALYWYRQSLGQGLEFLIYFQGNSAPDKSGLPSDRFSAERTGGSVSTLTIQRTQQEDSAVYLCASKLEGSSYNSPLHFGNGTRLTVT.